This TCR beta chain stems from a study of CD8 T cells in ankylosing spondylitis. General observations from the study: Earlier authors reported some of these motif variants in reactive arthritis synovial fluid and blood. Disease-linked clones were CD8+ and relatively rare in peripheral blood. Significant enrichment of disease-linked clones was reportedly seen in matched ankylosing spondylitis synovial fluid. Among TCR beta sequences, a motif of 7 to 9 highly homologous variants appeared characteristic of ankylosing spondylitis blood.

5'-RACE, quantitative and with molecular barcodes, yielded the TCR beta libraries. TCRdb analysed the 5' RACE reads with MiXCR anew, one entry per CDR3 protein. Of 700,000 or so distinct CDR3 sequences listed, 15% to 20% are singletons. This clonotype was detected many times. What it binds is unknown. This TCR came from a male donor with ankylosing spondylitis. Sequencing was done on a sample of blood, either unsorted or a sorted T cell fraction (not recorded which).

The CDR3 here is CASSIGFGEQYF. CDR3 sequence (DNA): TGTGCCAGCAGTATAGGATTTGGCGAGCAGTACTTC. The chain carries TRBV27 and TRBJ2-7, with D hard to call. V was pared by 5 bases and J by 6 bases, with 11 bases between. Per germline, CDR1 MNHEY and CDR2 SMNVEV (reference sequence). This CDR3 region has 12 residues.